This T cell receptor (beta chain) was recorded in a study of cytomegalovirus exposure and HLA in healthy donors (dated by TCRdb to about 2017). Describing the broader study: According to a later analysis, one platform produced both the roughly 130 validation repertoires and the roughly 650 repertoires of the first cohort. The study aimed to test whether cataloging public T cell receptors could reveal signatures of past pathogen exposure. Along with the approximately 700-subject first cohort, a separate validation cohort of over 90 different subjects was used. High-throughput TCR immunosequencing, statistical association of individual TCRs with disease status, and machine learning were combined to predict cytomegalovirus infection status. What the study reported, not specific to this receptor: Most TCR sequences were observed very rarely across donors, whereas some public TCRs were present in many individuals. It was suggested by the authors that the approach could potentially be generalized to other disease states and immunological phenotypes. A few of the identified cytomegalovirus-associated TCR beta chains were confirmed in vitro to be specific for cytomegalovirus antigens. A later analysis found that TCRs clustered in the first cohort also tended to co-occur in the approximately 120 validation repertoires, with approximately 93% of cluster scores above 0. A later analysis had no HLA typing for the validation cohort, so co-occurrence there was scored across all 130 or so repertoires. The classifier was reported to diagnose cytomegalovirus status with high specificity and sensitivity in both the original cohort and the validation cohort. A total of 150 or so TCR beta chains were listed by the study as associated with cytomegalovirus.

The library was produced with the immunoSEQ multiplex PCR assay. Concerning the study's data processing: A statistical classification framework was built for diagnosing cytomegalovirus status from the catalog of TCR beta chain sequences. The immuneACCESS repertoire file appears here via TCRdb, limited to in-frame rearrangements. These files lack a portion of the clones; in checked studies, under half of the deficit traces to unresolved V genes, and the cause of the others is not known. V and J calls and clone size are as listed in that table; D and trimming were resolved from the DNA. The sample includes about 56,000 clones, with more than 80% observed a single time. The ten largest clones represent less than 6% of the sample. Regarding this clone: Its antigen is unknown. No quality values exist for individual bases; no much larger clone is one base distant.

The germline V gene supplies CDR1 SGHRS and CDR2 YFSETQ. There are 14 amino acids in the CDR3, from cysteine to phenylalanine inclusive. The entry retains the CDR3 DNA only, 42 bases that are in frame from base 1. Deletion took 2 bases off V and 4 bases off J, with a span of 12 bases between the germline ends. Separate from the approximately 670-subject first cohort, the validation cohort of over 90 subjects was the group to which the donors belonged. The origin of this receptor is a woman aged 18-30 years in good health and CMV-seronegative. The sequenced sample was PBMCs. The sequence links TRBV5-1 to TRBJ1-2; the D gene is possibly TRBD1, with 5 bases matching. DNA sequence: TGCGCCAGCAGCTTCGGGGGAAGCGGCTATGGCTACACCTTC. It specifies CASSFGGSGYGYTF.